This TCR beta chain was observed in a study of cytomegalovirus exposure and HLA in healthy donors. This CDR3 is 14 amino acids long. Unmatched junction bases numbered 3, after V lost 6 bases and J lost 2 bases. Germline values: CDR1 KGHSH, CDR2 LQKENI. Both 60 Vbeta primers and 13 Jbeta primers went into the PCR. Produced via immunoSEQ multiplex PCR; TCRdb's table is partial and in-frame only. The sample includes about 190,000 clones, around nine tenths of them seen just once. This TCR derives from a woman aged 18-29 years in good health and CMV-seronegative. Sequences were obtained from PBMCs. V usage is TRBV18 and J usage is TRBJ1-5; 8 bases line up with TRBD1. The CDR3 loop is CASSDREGNQPQHF. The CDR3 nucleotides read TGTGCCAGCTCGGACAGGGAGGGCAATCAGCCCCAGCATTTT.